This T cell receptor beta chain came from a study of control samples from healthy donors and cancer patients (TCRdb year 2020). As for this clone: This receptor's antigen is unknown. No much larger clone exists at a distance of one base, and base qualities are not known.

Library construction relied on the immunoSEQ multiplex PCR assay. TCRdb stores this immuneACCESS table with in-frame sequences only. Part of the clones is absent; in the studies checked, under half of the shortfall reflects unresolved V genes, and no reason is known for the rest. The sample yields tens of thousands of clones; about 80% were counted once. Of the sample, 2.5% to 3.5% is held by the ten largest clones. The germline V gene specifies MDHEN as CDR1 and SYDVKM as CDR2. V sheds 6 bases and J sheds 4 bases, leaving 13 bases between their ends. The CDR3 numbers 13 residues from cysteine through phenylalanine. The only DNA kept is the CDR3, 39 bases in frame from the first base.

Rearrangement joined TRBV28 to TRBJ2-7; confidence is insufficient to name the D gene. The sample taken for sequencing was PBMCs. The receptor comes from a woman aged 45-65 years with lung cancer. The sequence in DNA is TGTGCCAGCAGCCCACGACAAATTTACGAGCAGTACTTC. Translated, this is CASSPRQIYEQYF.